Listed below are T cell receptor beta chains from one sample, sequenced in a study of T cell responses to AZD1222 COVID-19 vaccine. Some clones are missing from TCRdb's copy, which holds only in-frame ones; the method was immunoSEQ multiplex PCR. The sample gives 85,000 to 90,000 clones, roughly nine tenths of which show up once; 3% is in the top ten. This specimen was peripheral blood, taken on day 0 of AZD1222 vaccination. The receptors come from an adult in good health. Both conserved end residues are part of each CDR3. The D gene is left open where the match is weak. Size is stated for part of the rows, as once, few or many counts, or as a class when the clone is expanded.

clone_size,v_call,cdr3_length,j_call,d_call,cdr3_nt,cdr3_aa
NA,TRBV29-1,14,TRBJ2-3,NA,TGCAGCGGCAGTCAGGGGTCTAGCACAGATACGCAGTATTTT,CSGSQGSSTDTQYF
NA,TRBV6-5,10,TRBJ2-7,NA,TGTGCCACGGGGTCCTACGAGCAGTACTTC,CATGSYEQYF
NA,TRBV5-1,18,TRBJ2-3,TRBD1,TGCGCCAGCAGCTTGACTTCAGGACAGGGGCTTAGCACAGATACGCAGTATTTT,CASSLTSGQGLSTDTQYF
NA,TRBV28,15,TRBJ2-7,NA,TGTGCCAGCAGTTCGACTAGAGGCGGGAACTACGAGCAGTACTTC,CASSSTRGGNYEQYF
NA,TRBV6-2/TRBV6-3,15,TRBJ2-1,TRBD2,TGTGCCAGCAGCCGGGACTATTCGGCCTACAATGAGCAGTTCTTC,CASSRDYSAYNEQFF
NA,TRBV24-1,18,TRBJ2-1,TRBD2,TGTGCCACAGCCGGTTACGGGGGAGGGGCCGGCTCCTACAATGAGCAGTTCTTC,CATAGYGGGAGSYNEQFF
NA,TRBV5-5,12,TRBJ2-2,NA,TGTGCCAGCAGCCCCAGATTTGGGGAGCTGTTTTTT,CASSPRFGELFF
NA,TRBV11-2,18,TRBJ2-7,NA,TGTGCCAGCAGCTTAGATTATGGGGTAAACAGGGTGGGCTACGAGCAGTACTTC,CASSLDYGVNRVGYEQYF
NA,TRBV5-1,14,TRBJ1-2,NA,TGCGCCAGCAGGGCAAACGAGGGCGGTTATGGCTACACCTTC,CASRANEGGYGYTF
NA,TRBV6-5,14,TRBJ1-2,TRBD1,TGTGCCAGCAGCAGTAGACAGGGTTACTATGGCTACACCTTC,CASSSRQGYYGYTF
once,TRBV30,12,TRBJ1-2,TRBD1,TGTGCCTGGAGGACAGGGCTGGGAGGCTACACCTTC,CAWRTGLGGYTF
NA,TRBV3-1/TRBV3-2,15,TRBJ1-6,NA,TGTGCCAGCAGCCAGTTGGGAGGTAGTAATTCACCCCTCCACTTT,CASSQLGGSNSPLHF
once,TRBV5-4,13,TRBJ1-2,TRBD1,TGTGCCAGCAGCTCGGACAGGGGCTATGGCTACACCTTC,CASSSDRGYGYTF
NA,TRBV19,13,TRBJ1-5,TRBD1,TGTGCCAGTAGTGAGGACAGGGATCAGCCCCAGCATTTT,CASSEDRDQPQHF
NA,TRBV6-5,15,TRBJ1-5,NA,TGTGCCAGCAGACAACGGGGGGCAGGCAATCAGCCCCAGCATTTT,CASRQRGAGNQPQHF
NA,TRBV11-3,15,TRBJ2-1,NA,TGTGCCAGCAGCTTTAGTGACTCCAAATACAATGAGCAGTTCTTC,CASSFSDSKYNEQFF
NA,TRBV9,15,TRBJ2-7,NA,TGTGCCAGCAGCGTAGCAGGGAACCCTTCATACGAGCAGTACTTC,CASSVAGNPSYEQYF
NA,TRBV29-1,13,TRBJ1-2,NA,TGCAGCGTTCGGGCAGGGAGTGTTGGTGGCTACACCTTC,CSVRAGSVGGYTF
NA,TRBV19,14,TRBJ1-2,NA,TGTGCCAGTAGCTTGGCCTCGGCCGACTATGGCTACACCTTC,CASSLASADYGYTF
NA,TRBV27,14,TRBJ2-7,NA,TGTGCCAGCAGTCCGCGGGTTCCCCCCTACGAGCAGTACTTC,CASSPRVPPYEQYF
NA,TRBV12-3/TRBV12-4,12,TRBJ1-5,NA,TGTGCCAGCAGTTTGGGGTTTCAGCCCCAGCATTTT,CASSLGFQPQHF
once,TRBV6-5,16,TRBJ2-7,TRBD2,TGTGCCAGCAGTTACTCGAGCGGGGGAGTCTCCTACGAGCAGTACTTC,CASSYSSGGVSYEQYF
NA,TRBV3-1/TRBV3-2,13,TRBJ2-3,TRBD2,TGTGCCAGCAGCCCATTAGCGGGAGATACGCAGTATTTT,CASSPLAGDTQYF
NA,TRBV27,15,TRBJ2-1,TRBD2,TGTGCCAGCAGTCATGGACTAGCGGGAATTGATGAGCAGTTCTTC,CASSHGLAGIDEQFF
NA,TRBV18,15,TRBJ2-1,TRBD1,TGTGCCAGCTCACCGGGACAGGGAACCTACAATGAGCAGTTCTTC,CASSPGQGTYNEQFF
NA,TRBV5-4,15,TRBJ2-1,TRBD2,TGTGCCAGCAGCGGCGGGACTAGCACCTACAATGAGCAGTTCTTC,CASSGGTSTYNEQFF